This T cell receptor (beta chain) stems from a study of OX40 agonist ivuxolimab in advanced cancers. Context from the whole study: Ivuxolimab, which targeted the costimulatory receptor OX40 (CD134), was an agonistic, fully human IgG2 monoclonal antibody. Intravenous ivuxolimab was administered to patients every 2 weeks at six dose levels: 0.01, 0.1, 0.3, 1.5, 3 and 10 mg/kg. Of the roughly 52 patients in dose escalation, some 19 had hepatocellular carcinoma, approximately 15 had melanoma, 9 had renal cell carcinoma and 9 had head and neck cancer. A male proportion of roughly 85% and a mean age of approximately 61 years, ranging from about 23 to 79, were recorded for the dose-escalation cohort. Patients were allowed to have had prior anti-PD-1, anti-PD-L1 or anti-CTLA-4 therapy, and 30% to 40% of the dose-escalation patients had been treated with checkpoint inhibitors. Partial responses occurred in three dose-escalation patients, of whom one had hepatocellular carcinoma and two had cutaneous melanoma. Peripheral TCRbeta sequencing aimed to test whether ivuxolimab altered TCR sequence diversity and caused clonal T-cell expansion. The paper covers the monotherapy dose-escalation part of the phase I ivuxolimab trial, which included N of about 50 patients. General study outcomes and caveats: Low levels of normalized T-cell clonal expansion were also seen in some patients who did not respond. In the 0.1-3.0 mg/kg groups, partial responders were among the patients with the lowest normalized peripheral clonal expansion, particularly in CD8+ T cells. The antigen specificity of the peripheral T cells that underwent clonal expansion was not determined. At doses of 0.1 to 3.0 mg/kg, clonal expansion of both CD4+ and CD8+ T cells in blood was seen between baseline and week 6. After ivuxolimab, more expanded clones were found on average in CD8+ T cells than in CD4+ T cells.

The germline V gene (reference sequence) specifies GTSNPN as CDR1 and SVGIG as CDR2. Reading from cysteine to phenylalanine, the CDR3 counts 10 amino acids. Only the CDR3 region is kept as DNA, spanning 30 bases read in frame from base 1. A distance of 0 bases separates the germline ends of V and J, which lose 5 bases and 4 bases respectively. On this clone itself: Its antigen has not been determined. No quality values exist for individual bases; no much larger clone is one base distant.

Genomic DNA was isolated from the sorted cells so that the TCRbeta CDR3 region could be sequenced. The immunoSEQ Assay was used to sequence the TCRbeta CDR3 regions. TCRdb provides this immuneACCESS table in a form limited to in-frame rearrangements. Some clones are lacking; in checked studies, under half of them reflect an unresolved V gene, and why the rest are absent is not known. A total of approximately 90,000 clones appear in this sample, 75% to 95% of them only once. 2% to 3% of the sample is in the top ten clones. Patients with autoimmune disease history or receiving systemic immunosuppression were excluded from the trial. Peripheral blood for TCR sequencing was collected from all dose cohorts at baseline, on cycle 4 day 1, and on cycle 7 day 1. Samples were obtained from an open-label, multicenter, first-in-human phase I dose-escalation trial of ivuxolimab. Adults with locally advanced or metastatic melanoma, renal cell carcinoma, hepatocellular carcinoma or head and neck squamous cell carcinoma were enrolled in the trial. CD4+ and CD8+ T cells were sorted separately from peripheral blood before TCR sequencing.

The chain is assembled from TRBV30 and TRBJ2-6; the D segment cannot be called with confidence. This TCR was recovered from an adult with an advanced solid tumor such as melanoma, head and neck, liver or kidney cancer. Sequenced here: CD4+ or CD8+ T cells sorted from blood, sampled in a trial of the OX40 agonist ivuxolimab. The CDR3 protein: CAWGANVLTF. The DNA sequence is TGTGCCTGGGGGGCCAACGTCCTGACTTTC.